Listed below are T cell receptor beta chains from one sample, sequenced in a study of radiotherapy plus CTLA-4 blockade in lung cancer. The data were produced by immunoSEQ multiplex PCR, yet TCRdb's version contains in-frame clones alone and is incomplete. The top ten hold less than 20% of the sample, which has roughly 51,000 clones, around 88% seen once. This specimen consisted of peripheral blood, obtained from a patient treated with radiotherapy plus ipilimumab. These receptors originate from a human donor with non-small cell lung cancer that progressed on radiotherapy plus ipilimumab. Some clones in this sample may be carry-over from other donors' samples. CDR3s include the opening cysteine and the closing phenylalanine or tryptophan. The order of the fields is CDR3 DNA, CDR3 protein, V gene, J gene, D gene, clone size. D genes are given only for firm matches. Only part of the rows carry a size: once, few, many, or a class if the clone is expanded.

DNA: TGTGCCAGCAGTTGGGGACAGGTTACGTACGAGCAGTACTTC
CDR3: CASSWGQVTYEQYF
V: TRBV2
J: TRBJ2-7
D: TRBD1
size: -

DNA: TGTGCCAGTAGTATGAAGCGGGGGGGCGTCAACGAGCAGTACTTC
CDR3: CASSMKRGGVNEQYF
V: TRBV19
J: TRBJ2-7
D: TRBD2
size: -

DNA: TGTGCCAGCAGCTTAACGCGCGGCAATGAGCAGTTCTTC
CDR3: CASSLTRGNEQFF
V: TRBV7-2
J: TRBJ2-1
D: -
size: -

DNA: TGCGCCAGTCGGGGCCAGACAGGGGACACCGGGGAGCTGTTTTTT
CDR3: CASRGQTGDTGELFF
V: TRBV5-1
J: TRBJ2-2
D: TRBD1
size: -

DNA: TGTGCCATCAGTGAGTTATTTTTCGGTGGACAGGGAGGCCCTGAAGCTTTCTTT
CDR3: CAISELFFGGQGGPEAFF
V: TRBV10-3
J: TRBJ1-1
D: TRBD1
size: -

DNA: TGCGCCAGCAGCCTGCGGGGGGCCCAGTACTTC
CDR3: CASSLRGAQYF
V: TRBV4-1
J: TRBJ2-5
D: TRBD2
size: -

DNA: TGCGCCAGCAGCTTGAGTAGCGGCCTGTCCTACGAGCAGTACTTC
CDR3: CASSLSSGLSYEQYF
V: TRBV5-1
J: TRBJ2-7
D: -
size: -

DNA: TGTGCCAGCAGGTGGGCAGGGGGCTTGAACACTGAAGCTTTCTTT
CDR3: CASRWAGGLNTEAFF
V: TRBV6-6
J: TRBJ1-1
D: TRBD1
size: -

DNA: TGTGCCAGCAGCGTATACAGGGGGGCCGAAGCTTTCTTT
CDR3: CASSVYRGAEAFF
V: TRBV11-2
J: TRBJ1-1
D: TRBD1
size: -

DNA: TGCAGCGTTGATGACCGGGGGTGGAATGAGCAGTTCTTC
CDR3: CSVDDRGWNEQFF
V: TRBV29-1
J: TRBJ2-1
D: -
size: -

DNA: TGTGCTAGTGGTTTGGTACCGGGGTACACTGAAGCTTTCTTT
CDR3: CASGLVPGYTEAFF
V: TRBV12-5
J: TRBJ1-1
D: -
size: -

DNA: TGTGCCAGTCAAACGAACCGGGAGGGCCGAAATGAGCAGTTCTTC
CDR3: CASQTNREGRNEQFF
V: TRBV19
J: TRBJ2-1
D: TRBD2
size: -

DNA: TGTGCCAGCACCAGGGAAAACTATGGCTACACCTTC
CDR3: CASTRENYGYTF
V: TRBV28
J: TRBJ1-2
D: -
size: -

DNA: TGTGCCTGGAGGAAAGCGGGTTCCTTCTACGAGCAGTACTTC
CDR3: CAWRKAGSFYEQYF
V: TRBV30
J: TRBJ2-7
D: -
size: -

DNA: TGCGCCAGCAGCCCGACTACTAGCGGGGGGTCCCATGAGCAGTTCTTC
CDR3: CASSPTTSGGSHEQFF
V: TRBV5-1
J: TRBJ2-1
D: TRBD2
size: -

DNA: TGTGCCAGCTCACCAGTACAGGGCATCCCAGATACGCAGTATTTT
CDR3: CASSPVQGIPDTQYF
V: TRBV18
J: TRBJ2-3
D: -
size: once

DNA: TGTGCCAGTAAGGTGGGCGATCAGCCCCAGCATTTT
CDR3: CASKVGDQPQHF
V: TRBV19
J: TRBJ1-5
D: -
size: -

DNA: TGTGCCAGCAGTGACTTGAAGGGGGCTCCCTATGGCTACACCTTC
CDR3: CASSDLKGAPYGYTF
V: TRBV25-1
J: TRBJ1-2
D: TRBD1
size: -

DNA: TGCAGCGTTGCCTCAGGGGGTCCGGGTGAAGCTTTCTTT
CDR3: CSVASGGPGEAFF
V: TRBV29-1
J: TRBJ1-1
D: TRBD1
size: -

DNA: TGCGCCAGCAGCTCCGCGGGAGGCTACAATGAGCAGTTCTTC
CDR3: CASSSAGGYNEQFF
V: TRBV5-1
J: TRBJ2-1
D: TRBD2
size: few

DNA: TGTGCCAGCAGCGCTCGAACTAGCGGTGGAGGGGAGCTGTTTTTT
CDR3: CASSARTSGGGELFF
V: TRBV9
J: TRBJ2-2
D: TRBD2
size: -

DNA: TGCAGTCCAACAACCGTCGGGGGCTACACCTTC
CDR3: CSPTTVGGYTF
V: TRBV20-1
J: TRBJ1-2
D: -
size: once

DNA: TGTGCCAGCAGCCGAGACAGGGGAGGGGAGACCCAGTACTTC
CDR3: CASSRDRGGETQYF
V: TRBV7-2
J: TRBJ2-5
D: -
size: -

DNA: TGTGCCAGCAGCGTAGGGGGCGGGAACCTAGCCAAAAACATTCAGTACTTC
CDR3: CASSVGGGNLAKNIQYF
V: TRBV9
J: TRBJ2-4
D: -
size: -

DNA: TGTGCCAGCAGAAGACAGGGCTCAGGGGAGCTGTTTTTT
CDR3: CASRRQGSGELFF
V: TRBV27
J: TRBJ2-2
D: TRBD1
size: -

DNA: TGTGCCAGCAGCTCGCTCACAGGGGGTCCCGCAGATACGCAGTATTTT
CDR3: CASSSLTGGPADTQYF
V: TRBV5-5
J: TRBJ2-3
D: TRBD1
size: -

DNA: TGTGCCAGCAGCTTAGTAGGGCAGGGGCTTGGGACCCAGTACTTC
CDR3: CASSLVGQGLGTQYF
V: TRBV7-2
J: TRBJ2-5
D: -
size: -

DNA: TGTGCCAGCAGCAAAAGGAGCTATGGCTACACCTTC
CDR3: CASSKRSYGYTF
V: TRBV21-1
J: TRBJ1-2
D: -
size: -

DNA: TGCGCCAGCAGTGGGACAACCAACTATGGCTACACCTTC
CDR3: CASSGTTNYGYTF
V: TRBV10-2
J: TRBJ1-2
D: -
size: -